One T cell receptor (beta chain) is described in this entry. No antigen is known for it. This CDR3 comprises 13 residues. V was cut by 6 bases and J by 5 bases, with 11 bases left in between. Germline-derived CDR1 and CDR2 are KGHDR and SFDVKD. Each cDNA got a UMI-containing oligo ligated at its 3' end. An equimolar mix of RC1.1 and RC1.2 primed the beta chain across TRBC1 and TRBC2. MiXCR, run by TCRdb on the UMI-ligation and nested PCR reads, gives a single entry per CDR3 protein. Of tens of thousands of distinct CDR3 sequences detected, about 7.3% appear once; the ten largest clones hold less than 20%. The entry originates in a study of quantifying T cell responses using KT2 cells. On the study more broadly: TCR alpha and beta constant-region primers primed reverse transcription of RNA. A predetermined fluorescence threshold ended the second PCR, run as a qPCR.

Whole-study results and caveats: Detection of KT2 sequences held at the lowest tested level, about one cell per 100,000 PBMC.

The chain uses TRBV24-1 and TRBJ2-3, with D perhaps TRBD1 (5 bases). The receptor's source is a human donor. The sample taken for sequencing was PBMCs spiked with cells of the T cell clone KT2. The CDR3, as DNA: TGTGCCACCAGTACTCGGACACGAGATACGCAGTATTTT. Amino acid sequence: CATSTRTRDTQYF.